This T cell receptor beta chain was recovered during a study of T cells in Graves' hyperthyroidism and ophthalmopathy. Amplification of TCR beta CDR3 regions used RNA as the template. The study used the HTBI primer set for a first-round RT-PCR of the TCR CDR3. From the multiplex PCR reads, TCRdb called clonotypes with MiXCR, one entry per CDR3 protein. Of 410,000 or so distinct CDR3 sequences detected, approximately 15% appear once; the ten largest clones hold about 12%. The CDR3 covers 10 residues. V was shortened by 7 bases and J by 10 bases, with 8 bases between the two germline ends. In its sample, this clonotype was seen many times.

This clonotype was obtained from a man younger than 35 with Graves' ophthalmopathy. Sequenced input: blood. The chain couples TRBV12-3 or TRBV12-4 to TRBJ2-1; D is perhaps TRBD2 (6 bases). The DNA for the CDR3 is TGTGCCAGCAACGGGGGAGAGCAGTTCTTC. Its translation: CASNGGEQFF.